These T cell receptor beta chains were read from a single sample in a study of graft-versus-host responses after intestinal transplantation. Produced via immunoSEQ multiplex PCR; TCRdb's table is partial and in-frame only. Found here are about 98,000 clones, about 82% of them singletons; the top ten hold approximately 1.5%. The specimen comprised PBMCs, sampled 255 days after intestinal transplant. These receptors were collected from a human patient who received an intestinal transplant, so some T cells may come from the graft donor. CDR3s include the opening cysteine and the closing phenylalanine or tryptophan. The order of the fields is J gene, clone size, D gene, V gene, CDR3 protein, CDR3 DNA. D genes are given only for firm matches. Clone sizes are given selectively: once, few, many, or a class where the clone is expanded.

J gene: TRBJ1-1
clone size: -
D gene: -
V gene: TRBV7-8
CDR3 protein: CASSSDTRAFF
CDR3 DNA: TGTGCCAGCAGCTCGGACACACGGGCTTTCTTT

J gene: TRBJ2-3
clone size: -
D gene: -
V gene: TRBV7-8
CDR3 protein: CASSLVGYQDTQYF
CDR3 DNA: TGTGCCAGCAGCTTAGTAGGATATCAGGATACGCAGTATTTT

J gene: TRBJ1-1
clone size: -
D gene: TRBD1
V gene: TRBV10-3
CDR3 protein: CAIMRDRGRGTEAFF
CDR3 DNA: TGTGCCATCATGAGGGACAGGGGGCGGGGGACTGAAGCTTTCTTT

J gene: TRBJ1-1
clone size: -
D gene: TRBD1
V gene: TRBV29-1
CDR3 protein: CSVETGTGNTEAFF
CDR3 DNA: TGCAGCGTTGAAACCGGGACAGGGAACACTGAAGCTTTCTTT

J gene: TRBJ2-7
clone size: once
D gene: -
V gene: TRBV28
CDR3 protein: CASSHGSLPYEQYF
CDR3 DNA: TGTGCCAGCAGCCACGGATCGTTGCCCTACGAGCAGTACTTC

J gene: TRBJ2-1
clone size: -
D gene: -
V gene: TRBV7-8
CDR3 protein: CASSPLGGGPYNEQFF
CDR3 DNA: TGTGCCAGCAGCCCCCTCGGTGGGGGGCCCTACAATGAGCAGTTCTTC

J gene: TRBJ1-2
clone size: -
D gene: TRBD1
V gene: TRBV25-1
CDR3 protein: CASRKTGEGGYTF
CDR3 DNA: TGTGCCAGCAGAAAAACAGGGGAGGGTGGCTACACCTTC

J gene: TRBJ1-2
clone size: -
D gene: TRBD1
V gene: TRBV27
CDR3 protein: CASSFTTTGLDGYTF
CDR3 DNA: TGTGCCAGCAGCTTTACGACGACAGGGCTGGATGGCTACACCTTC

J gene: TRBJ2-7
clone size: -
D gene: -
V gene: TRBV27
CDR3 protein: CASSPGTENHEQYF
CDR3 DNA: TGTGCCAGCAGTCCCGGGACCGAAAACCACGAGCAGTACTTC

J gene: TRBJ2-3
clone size: -
D gene: -
V gene: TRBV5-4
CDR3 protein: CASSVGGYTDTQYF
CDR3 DNA: TGTGCCAGCAGCGTTGGCGGATACACAGATACGCAGTATTTT

J gene: TRBJ2-7
clone size: -
D gene: -
V gene: TRBV30
CDR3 protein: CAWSPLGEQYF
CDR3 DNA: TGTGCCTGGAGTCCACTCGGTGAGCAGTACTTC

J gene: TRBJ1-1
clone size: -
D gene: -
V gene: TRBV25-1
CDR3 protein: CASSRSVEAFF
CDR3 DNA: TGTGCCAGCAGTCGGTCGGTTGAAGCTTTCTTT

J gene: TRBJ2-1
clone size: -
D gene: -
V gene: TRBV29-1
CDR3 protein: CSVGRARDEQFF
CDR3 DNA: TGCAGCGTTGGCCGGGCTAGAGATGAGCAGTTCTTC

J gene: TRBJ1-3
clone size: -
D gene: -
V gene: TRBV7-9
CDR3 protein: CASTWGRESSGNTIYF
CDR3 DNA: TGTGCCAGCACCTGGGGCAGGGAGTCCTCTGGAAACACCATATATTTT

J gene: TRBJ2-2
clone size: few
D gene: -
V gene: TRBV4-1
CDR3 protein: CASSQEDGELFF
CDR3 DNA: TGCGCCAGCAGCCAAGAGGACGGGGAGCTGTTTTTT

J gene: TRBJ1-5
clone size: -
D gene: -
V gene: TRBV6-6
CDR3 protein: CASSHLRGNQPQHF
CDR3 DNA: TGTGCCAGCAGTCATCTCAGGGGAAATCAGCCCCAGCATTTT

J gene: TRBJ1-6
clone size: -
D gene: -
V gene: TRBV4-2
CDR3 protein: CASSQEVSGGSNNSPLHF
CDR3 DNA: TGTGCCAGCAGCCAAGAGGTTTCGGGGGGGTCCAATAATTCACCCCTCCACTTT

J gene: TRBJ1-1
clone size: few
D gene: -
V gene: TRBV28
CDR3 protein: CASSLQDENTEAFF
CDR3 DNA: TGTGCCAGCAGTTTACAGGACGAGAACACTGAAGCTTTCTTT

J gene: TRBJ2-7
clone size: -
D gene: TRBD1
V gene: TRBV6-1
CDR3 protein: CASSETRGLTYEQYF
CDR3 DNA: TGTGCCAGCAGTGAAACCAGGGGGCTAACCTACGAGCAGTACTTC

J gene: TRBJ2-5
clone size: -
D gene: -
V gene: TRBV11-2
CDR3 protein: CASSSDGTALWTQYF
CDR3 DNA: TGTGCCAGCAGCTCGGACGGGACGGCCCTATGGACCCAGTACTTC

J gene: TRBJ2-7
clone size: once
D gene: TRBD2
V gene: TRBV7-2
CDR3 protein: CASSPTRTSGSSYEQYF
CDR3 DNA: TGCGCCAGCAGCCCTACACGGACTAGCGGGAGCTCCTACGAGCAGTACTTC

J gene: TRBJ1-6
clone size: -
D gene: -
V gene: TRBV27
CDR3 protein: CASSLSAESSYNSPLHF
CDR3 DNA: TGTGCCAGCAGTTTATCTGCGGAAAGCTCCTATAATTCACCCCTCCACTTT

J gene: TRBJ2-1
clone size: -
D gene: TRBD2
V gene: TRBV5-1
CDR3 protein: CASSWTSGGIFGEQFF
CDR3 DNA: TGCGCCAGCAGCTGGACTAGCGGGGGGATTTTCGGTGAGCAGTTCTTC

J gene: TRBJ2-5
clone size: -
D gene: -
V gene: TRBV7-9
CDR3 protein: CASSLWDLLGETQYF
CDR3 DNA: TGTGCCAGCAGCTTATGGGACTTACTTGGAGAGACCCAGTACTTC

J gene: TRBJ2-3
clone size: -
D gene: -
V gene: TRBV6-1
CDR3 protein: CASSEKGHGGADTQYF
CDR3 DNA: TGTGCCAGCAGTGAGAAGGGACACGGAGGCGCAGATACGCAGTATTTT

J gene: TRBJ1-1
clone size: -
D gene: -
V gene: TRBV28
CDR3 protein: CASSVTTEAFF
CDR3 DNA: TGTGCCAGCAGTGTGACAACTGAAGCTTTCTTT

J gene: TRBJ1-2
clone size: -
D gene: TRBD1
V gene: TRBV6-5
CDR3 protein: CASSSLPGQGVGGYTF
CDR3 DNA: TGTGCCAGCAGTTCCCTACCGGGACAGGGGGTCGGCGGCTACACCTTC

J gene: TRBJ2-7
clone size: few
D gene: -
V gene: TRBV19
CDR3 protein: CASSTPVGGGKRNEQYF
CDR3 DNA: TGTGCCAGTAGTACCCCAGTGGGTGGCGGCAAAAGGAACGAGCAGTACTTC

J gene: TRBJ1-2
clone size: -
D gene: TRBD1
V gene: TRBV29-1
CDR3 protein: CSAGQGAGYGYTF
CDR3 DNA: TGCAGCGCGGGACAGGGGGCCGGCTATGGCTACACCTTC

J gene: TRBJ1-3
clone size: -
D gene: TRBD1
V gene: TRBV7-2
CDR3 protein: CASSTPTGPTLSSGNTIYF
CDR3 DNA: TGTGCCAGCAGCACGCCGACAGGGCCTACCCTTTCCTCTGGAAACACCATATATTTT

J gene: TRBJ1-5
clone size: once
D gene: -
V gene: TRBV10-3
CDR3 protein: CAIAGAGGYQPQHF
CDR3 DNA: TGTGCCATCGCCGGGGCCGGGGGCTATCAGCCCCAGCATTTT

J gene: TRBJ2-7
clone size: -
D gene: TRBD1
V gene: TRBV11-2
CDR3 protein: CASSISQGVSYEQYF
CDR3 DNA: TGTGCCAGCAGCATATCCCAGGGGGTTTCCTACGAGCAGTACTTC

J gene: TRBJ2-7
clone size: -
D gene: TRBD1
V gene: TRBV29-1
CDR3 protein: CSVDRGYEQYF
CDR3 DNA: TGCAGCGTGGACAGGGGGTACGAGCAGTACTTC

J gene: TRBJ2-7
clone size: once
D gene: -
V gene: TRBV6-5
CDR3 protein: CASSSPGTAGYEQYF
CDR3 DNA: TGTGCCAGCAGTTCTCCCGGGACAGCGGGCTACGAGCAGTACTTC